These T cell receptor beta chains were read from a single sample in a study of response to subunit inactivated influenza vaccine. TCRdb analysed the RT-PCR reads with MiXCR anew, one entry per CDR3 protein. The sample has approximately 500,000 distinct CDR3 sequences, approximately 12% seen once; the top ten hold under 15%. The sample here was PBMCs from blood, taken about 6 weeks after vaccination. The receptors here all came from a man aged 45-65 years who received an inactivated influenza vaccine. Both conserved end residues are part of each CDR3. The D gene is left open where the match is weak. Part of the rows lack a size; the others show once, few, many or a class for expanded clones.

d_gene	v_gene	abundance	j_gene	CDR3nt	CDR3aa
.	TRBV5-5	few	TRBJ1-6	TGTGCCAGCAGCTTCTCACCAGGGACAACCTATAATTCACCCCTCCACTTT	CASSFSPGTTYNSPLHF
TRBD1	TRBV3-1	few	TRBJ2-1	TGTGCCAGCAGACTAACCTCCCGGGACAGGGGCAGGAATGAGCAGTTCTTC	CASRLTSRDRGRNEQFF
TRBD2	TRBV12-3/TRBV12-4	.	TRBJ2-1	TGTGCCAGCAGTTTTTTCGGGACGGGAGGGCCGGATGAGCAGTTCTTC	CASSFFGTGGPDEQFF
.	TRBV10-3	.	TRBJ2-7	TGTGCCACTAACTCGGACTACGAGCAGTACTTC	CATNSDYEQYF
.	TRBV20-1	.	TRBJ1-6	TGCAGCCCCCGACAGAGTAATTCACCCCTCCACTTT	CSPRQSNSPLHF
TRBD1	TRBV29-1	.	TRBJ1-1	TGCAGCGTAACCCGACAGGGGAGGGACACTGAAGCTTTCTTT	CSVTRQGRDTEAFF
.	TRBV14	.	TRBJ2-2	TGTGCCAGCAGCCATCGAAGCTGGGGCGAGAACACCGGGGAGCTGTTTTTT	CASSHRSWGENTGELFF
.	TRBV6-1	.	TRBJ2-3	TGTGCCAGCAGAACGCAGGGCATGGGGTTAAAAGATACGCAGTATTTT	CASRTQGMGLKDTQYF
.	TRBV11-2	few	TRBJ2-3	TGTGCCAGCAGCTTACGGATCGGGGGAACAGATACGCAGTATTTT	CASSLRIGGTDTQYF
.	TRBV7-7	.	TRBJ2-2	TGTGCTAGCAGCTTAGCGGCTGCTGGCGGGGAGCTGTTTTTT	CASSLAAAGGELFF
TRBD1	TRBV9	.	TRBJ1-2	TGTGCCAGCAGCTCAGGGGGCGGGACAGGGCGCGGCTACACCTTC	CASSSGGGTGRGYTF
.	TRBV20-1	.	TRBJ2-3	TGCAGTGCCCTATCCAGGAGCGGAAGGGTTTTCACAGATACGCAGTATTTT	CSALSRSGRVFTDTQYF
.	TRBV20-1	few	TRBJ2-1	TGCAGTGCTGCGACTAGCAATGAGCAGTTCTTC	CSAATSNEQFF
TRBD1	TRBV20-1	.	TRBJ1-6	TGCAGTGCCGGGCGGGACAGGGCGCAGAATTCACCCCTCCACTTT	CSAGRDRAQNSPLHF
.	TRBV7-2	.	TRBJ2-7	TGTGCCAGCAGCTTAGCGCCACTAGCTCCCTACGAGCAGTACTTC	CASSLAPLAPYEQYF
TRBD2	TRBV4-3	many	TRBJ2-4	TGCGCCAGCAGCCAATTAGCGGGAGAAAGCTTAAACATTCAGTACTTC	CASSQLAGESLNIQYF
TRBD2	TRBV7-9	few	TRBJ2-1	TGTGCCAGCAGCTTTGGTGCGGGAGGATTAGGTGAGCAGTTCTTC	CASSFGAGGLGEQFF
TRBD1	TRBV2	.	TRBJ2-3	TGTGCCAGCAGCGTGACAGGGGGCGCGAATACGCAGTATTTT	CASSVTGGANTQYF
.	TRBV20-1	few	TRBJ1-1	TGCAGTGCTAGACCCAGTGGTGGCAGTAACACTGAAGCTTTCTTT	CSARPSGGSNTEAFF